Sequencing of this T cell receptor (beta chain) was carried out in a study of vaccination and CD4 T cells after COVID-19. General observations from the study: Reactive clone data from convalescent patients indicated a median of approximately 86% appearing only post-vaccination.

Oncomine TCR Beta short-read sequencing was applied to DNA from cultured CD4+ T cells. Cultured CD4+ T cells were the source of extracted genomic DNA. One entry per CDR3 protein results from TCRdb running MiXCR on the PCR reads. The sample consists of around 16,000 distinct CDR3 sequences, 44% of them appearing once. As to treatment: roughly nine-day PBMC culture with coronavirus spike peptide pools or control peptides (ViraFEST assay). Trimming cost V 2 bases and J 5 bases, with 9 bases left between them. This CDR3 is 12 amino acids long. Germline V CDR1 and CDR2: DFQATT, SNEGSKA (reference sequence). As to this clonotype: The target antigen is unknown.

This rearrangement joins TRBV20-1 to TRBJ2-5; D not certain. The material sequenced was CD4+ T cells from blood, cultured in vitro. The receptor was derived from a human donor who had recovered from COVID-19. CDR3 in amino acids: CSARRGLETQYF. In DNA form, the CDR3 reads TGCAGTGCTAGAAGAGGTCTGGAGACCCAGTACTTC.